This TCR beta chain originates from a study of molecular identifiers for immune sequencing clone quantification. Study information: In replicates, RNA from about 21,000 or 97,000 naive CD8 cells was divided five ways and four parts were sequenced. Study-wide points: Jurkat TCR RNA spiked in from one cell reportedly remained identifiable amid about a million naive cells. Clones that exceeded 20 RNA copies held over 97% of effector molecules, yet under 1% in naive cells.

This clonotype showed up just a few times. Its specificity is not known. The germline CDR1 and CDR2 sequences are LGHNA and YNFKEQ. Trimming took off 0 bases at V and 5 bases at J, with 17 bases between the two ends. This CDR3 spans 16 amino acids. The use of previously described methods and listed TCR primers produced the bulk TCR libraries. TCRdb analysed the PCR reads with MiXCR anew, one entry per CDR3 protein. The sample contains approximately 100,000 distinct CDR3 sequences, about 35% of which appear only once. The chain carries TRBV4-2 and TRBJ2-7; a possible D gene is TRBD2 (5 bases). The origin of this receptor is a human donor in good health. Some libraries in this study had Jurkat cell RNA spiked in. Input material: naive CD8+ T cells from blood, with Jurkat cell RNA spiked in. Subset meaning: FACS-sorted CD8+CD4-CCR7+CD45RA+ naive T cells. This chain's CDR3 is CASSQDYPGGSNEQYF. CDR3 sequence (DNA): TGTGCCAGCAGCCAAGATTATCCCGGAGGCAGCAACGAGCAGTACTTC.